The sequence of this T cell receptor beta chain was determined in a study of radiotherapy plus CTLA-4 blockade in lung cancer (dated by TCRdb to 2016 to 2019). Looking at the study overall: Objective responses occurred in roughly 19% of enrolled patients, and approximately 34% achieved disease control.

The library was built by means of the immunoSEQ multiplex PCR assay. TCRdb obtained this table from immuneACCESS and retained in-frame rearrangements with V and J assigned. These tables miss some clones; where compared with another copy, unresolved V genes account for less than half of the shortfall, and the remainder is unexplained. The sample table contains over 100,000 clones; only one count was recorded for 81% of them. 2.5% to 3.5% of the sample rests with the top ten. In this study, focal radiation therapy paired with CTLA-4 blockade (ipilimumab) was tested in patients who had chemo-refractory metastatic non-small-cell lung cancer. From the cysteine up to the phenylalanine, the CDR3 has a length of 16 residues. The kept DNA is CDR3 alone, 48 bases in frame from the first base. The germline V gene (reference sequence) supplies CDR1 MNHEY and CDR2 SMNVEV. The trim is 1 base for V and 0 bases for J, with a gap of 10 bases between the germline ends.

A note on this clone: Its antigen remains undetermined. There are no base qualities to consult, and no much larger clone falls within one base.

Broader findings and caveats from the paper: After treatment with radiotherapy and ipilimumab, TCR clones that originated in tumors expanded in peripheral blood. Early dynamic changes in blood T cell clones, together with increased serum interferon-beta after radiation, were reported as the strongest predictors of response.

The sequence derives from a human donor with non-small cell lung cancer that progressed on radiotherapy plus ipilimumab. Some clones in this sample may be carry-over from other donors' samples. The sample in question was peripheral blood, obtained from a patient treated with radiotherapy plus ipilimumab. The chain was built from TRBV27 and TRBJ1-5; TRBD1 might be the D gene, on 5 matching bases. The CDR3 is CASSLLGTGSNQPQHF. In nucleotide form, the sequence is TGTGCCAGCAGTTTATTGGGGACGGGTAGCAATCAGCCCCAGCATTTT.